Only one count was recorded for the clone carrying this T cell receptor beta chain. Assay: immunoSEQ multiplex PCR; the TCRdb copy retains only in-frame clones and omits some. Of 280,000 or so clones listed, around 87% are singletons. These data originate in a study of cytomegalovirus exposure and HLA in healthy donors. Between the trimmed V and J ends, which lost 6 bases and 4 bases, there was a span of 13 bases. Germline CDR1 is MDHEN and CDR2 is SYDVKM. This CDR3 has 14 residues. The origin of this receptor is a woman between 18 and 29 years old in good health and CMV-seronegative. The sample was PBMCs. The chain combines TRBV28 with TRBJ1-3; TRBD1 might be the D (5 bases). The CDR3 DNA reads as TGTGCCAGCAGCACCCGGGGGTTCGGAAACACCATATATTTT. It translates to CASSTRGFGNTIYF.